Each of the 13 T cell receptor beta chains below was sequenced from the same sample in a study of CD8+ T cells in alopecia areata (dated by TCRdb to between 2018 and 2020). Library method: the immunoSEQ multiplex PCR assay. To provide template for TCR sequencing, every sample had RNA extracted and reverse transcribed into cDNA. TCRdb retrieved this table from immuneACCESS and kept in-frame rearrangements only. Not all clones are present; in checked studies, unresolved V genes account for under half, and no reason is known for the remainder. The sample table records about 110,000 clones; approximately 50% of these occur just once. The ten largest account for more than 20% of the sample. Material: NKG2D-low CD8+ T cells sorted from blood. The cell subset or site label, as the study defines it: sorted CD8+ NKG2D-low blood T cells. Receptors were obtained from a human donor with alopecia areata.

The gene calls are TRBV23-1 and TRBJ2-1; no reliable D call. TRBV23-1 is an open reading frame whose function is uncertain. The CDR3 length is 13 residues. Trimming removed 2 bases at V and 4 bases at J, with 6 bases between. As DNA, the CDR3 is TGCGCCAGCAGTCAAGGGCAGTACAATGAGCAGTTCTTC. Its protein product is CASSQGQYNEQFF.

The chain joins TRBV29-1 to TRBJ1-1; D not certain. V was shortened by 7 bases and J by 7 bases, with 13 bases between the two germline ends. CDR3 length: 11 residues. In germline, CDR1 is SQVTM, CDR2 ANQGSEA. The CDR3 coding sequence is TGCAGCGCCTATGAGTTCAGTGAAGCTTTCTTT. Its translation is CSAYEFSEAFF.

The DNA of the CDR3 is TGCGCCAGCAGCCAAGGGGACAGCCAAGAGACCCAGTACTTC. Translated: CASSQGDSQETQYF. The genes are TRBV4-3 and TRBJ2-5, with 7 bases that match TRBD1. The CDR3 length is 14 residues. The trim removed 1 base at V and 1 base at J, leaving 0 bases unmatched. Germline assignment: CDR1 LGHNA and CDR2 YSLEER.

The CDR3 nucleotides are TGTGCCAGCAGCTTATCCCACCGGGGAGGTTTCACAGATACGCAGTATTTT. It is translated as CASSLSHRGGFTDTQYF. J is TRBJ2-3 and V is TRBV7-3; possible D gene TRBD2, 6 bases. Germline CDR1 is SGHTA and CDR2 is FQGTGA. V was cut by 2 bases and J by 2 bases, with 17 bases left in between. CDR3 length: 17 amino acids.

This chain links TRBV4-1 with TRBJ2-3; D not certain. Trimming took 6 bases from V and 2 from J, leaving 12 bases between them. Per the germline V gene, CDR1 is MGHRA and CDR2 is YSYEKL. The CDR3 loop spans 14 amino acids. CDR3 sequence reads: CASSRIKATDTQYF. CDR3 nucleotide sequence: TGCGCCAGCAGTCGCATAAAGGCCACAGATACGCAGTATTTT.

V gene TRBV5-1 combines with J gene TRBJ2-1; 8 bases are a match to TRBD2. CDR1 and CDR2 from the germline V gene are SGHRS and YFSETQ. The CDR3 length is 18 residues. V was pared by 4 bases and J by 0 bases, with 12 bases of the junction left unmatched. The DNA for the CDR3 is TGCGCCAGCAGCACCGCCGGGTTTAGCGGGGACTCCTACAATGAGCAGTTCTTC. As protein: CASSTAGFSGDSYNEQFF.

The V and J genes are TRBV11-2 and TRBJ2-1; D not certain. The CDR3 consists of 13 residues. Between the trimmed V and J ends, which lost 5 bases and 4 bases, there was a span of 9 bases. The germline V gene encodes CDR1 SGHAT and CDR2 FQNNGV. The CDR3 DNA reads as TGTGCCAGCAGCAGGACCATATACAATGAGCAGTTCTTC. Its translation is CASSRTIYNEQFF.

The J gene is TRBJ2-1, the V gene TRBV2; 14 bases agree with TRBD2. Trimming took 7 bases from V and 9 from J; bases not matched to a gene: 17. CDR1 is SNHLY, CDR2 FYNNEI, per germline. This CDR3 is 18 amino acids long. This CDR3 is CASISGGGLAGGTTEQFF. For the CDR3, the DNA is TGTGCCAGCATTTCTGGGGGTGGACTAGCGGGAGGCACGACTGAGCAGTTCTTC.

The chain links TRBV4-1 to TRBJ2-7, with 11 bases matching TRBD2. With V trimmed by 0 bases and J by 5 bases, 6 bases remained unmatched. The CDR3 consists of 16 residues. The germline CDR1 and CDR2 sequences are MGHRA and YSYEKL. CDR3 DNA: TGCGCCAGCAGCCAAGAGTGGGGACTAGCGGATGACGAGCAGTACTTC. It specifies CASSQEWGLADDEQYF.

This clone was found a few times. The rearrangement joins TRBV2 to TRBJ2-1, with 9 bases lining up with TRBD1. This CDR3 is built from 15 residues. The V gene end was trimmed by 4 bases and the J gene end by 8 bases; junction bases not matched to a gene: 9. Germline values: CDR1 SNHLY, CDR2 FYNNEI. CDR3 nucleotides: TGTGCCAGCAGTGGGAGGGGACAGGGAAACGATGAGCAGTTCTTC. Translated: CASSGRGQGNDEQFF.

The chain carries TRBV5-1 and TRBJ2-1; the D is unclear. The V and J ends lost 0 bases and 1 base respectively, with 8 bases between them. The germline V gene has CDR1 SGHRS and CDR2 YFSETQ. CDR3 length equals 15 residues. DNA for the CDR3: TGCGCCAGCAGCTTGGCCGTGGCGTCCTACAATGAGCAGTTCTTC. Translated, it gives CASSLAVASYNEQFF.

This clone was counted a few times. The chain uses TRBV23-1 and TRBJ2-7; 10 bases are a match to TRBD1. TRBV23-1 is an ORF, with its function uncertain. The CDR3 has 19 residues. With 0 bases clipped from V and 1 base from J, the junction kept 12 bases outside the gene matches. The CDR3 region has the DNA TGCGCCAGCAGTCAATCTCACTTTATTGACAGGGGGCAGTCCTACGAGCAGTACTTC. Its translation: CASSQSHFIDRGQSYEQYF.

This clone was counted only a few times. The CDR3 here is CASSQERRDTQYF. The CDR3, as DNA: TGTGCCAGCAGCCAAGAACGTCGGGATACGCAGTATTTT. The chain couples TRBV14 to TRBJ2-3, with D unclear. Germline-derived CDR1 and CDR2 are SGHDN and FVKESK. The CDR3 is made up of 13 amino acids. The ends were cut back, 0 bases at V and 6 bases at J, with 7 bases in the middle. The entire variable domain, with the rest obtained from reference TRBV14 and TRBJ2-3, is as follows: EAGVTQFPSHSVIEKGQTVTLRCDPISGHDNLYWYRRVMGKEIKFLLHFVKESKQDESGMPNNRFLAERTGGTYSTLKVQPAELEDSGVYFCASSQERRDTQYFGPGTRLTVL.